These 15 T cell receptor beta chains originate from one sample sequenced in a study of blood T cell repertoires in COVID-19. This table comes from immunoSEQ multiplex PCR, and its TCRdb copy is limited to in-frame clones, with some not included. Of some 28,000 clones in the sample, 70% to 90% were seen once. The sample consisted of peripheral blood. The receptors stem from a human donor in a cohort sampled during active COVID-19.

The chain has TRBV6-6 and TRBJ2-5; TRBD1 agrees at 7 bases. Germline lookup yields CDR1 MNHNY and CDR2 SVGAGI (reference sequence). This CDR3 spans 13 amino acids. Trimming removed 5 bases from V and 4 bases from J; junction bases left unmatched: 4. CDR3 loop: CASSTYRGETQYF. In DNA, the CDR3 is TGTGCCAGCAGTACCTACAGGGGAGAGACCCAGTACTTC.

The chain links TRBV2 to TRBJ1-1; D is ambiguous. Trimming shortened V by 8 bases and J by 6 bases, and 7 bases separated the two germline ends. CDR3 length: 10 residues. CDR1 is SNHLY and CDR2 is FYNNEI in the germline V gene. CDR3 in amino acids: CASGPPEAFF. DNA for the CDR3: TGTGCCAGCGGGCCCCCTGAAGCTTTCTTT.

The chain carries TRBV5-8 and TRBJ1-3; 7 nucleotides align to TRBD1. CDR1 is SGHTS and CDR2 is YDEGEE in the germline V gene. The junction had 7 bases not matched to a gene; V was cut back by 4 bases and J by 0 bases. CDR3 length: 16 residues. The CDR3 sequence is CASSPRDSISGNTIYF. The CDR3 region has the DNA TGTGCCAGCAGCCCCCGGGACAGTATCTCTGGAAACACCATATATTTT.

This clone was counted between two and nine times. The chain uses TRBV6-6 and TRBJ1-1; 8 positions agree with TRBD1. CDR1 is MNHNY and CDR2 is SVGAGI in the germline V gene (reference sequence). Unmatched junction bases numbered 6, after V lost 0 bases and J lost 6 bases. The CDR3 spans 15 residues. CDR3 nucleotides: TGTGCCAGCAGTTACTCTCAGGGGGCTAGAGCTGAAGCTTTCTTT. This codes for CASSYSQGARAEAFF.

The rearrangement links TRBV5-1 to TRBJ2-2; 8 bases fit TRBD1. Germline CDR1 and CDR2: SGHRS and YFSETQ. The junction had 4 bases not matched to a gene; V was cut back by 4 bases and J by 11 bases. The CDR3 consists of 12 residues. CDR3 in DNA: TGCGCCAGCAGCGAAGGACAGGGTGAGCTGTTTTTT. Amino acids: CASSEGQGELFF.

This chain connects TRBV15 to TRBJ1-2, with 9 positions matching TRBD1. Germline V lookup: CDR1 LNHNV, CDR2 YYDKDF (reference sequence). The CDR3 has 16 amino acids. V shed 1 base, J shed 3 bases, and the junction held 6 bases outside the gene matches. The CDR3 here is CATSRGGTGNHYGYTF. For the CDR3, the DNA is TGTGCCACCAGCAGAGGGGGGACAGGGAATCACTATGGCTACACCTTC.

This chain links TRBV10-1 with TRBJ2-1, with 7 bases lining up with TRBD2. From germline, CDR1 is WNHNN and CDR2 SYGVQD (reference sequence). The V gene end was trimmed by 3 bases and the J gene end by 2 bases; junction bases not matched to a gene: 7. This CDR3 has 16 amino acids. The CDR3 is CASSDGRAGTYNEQFF. The CDR3 nucleotides are TGCGCCAGCAGTGATGGGAGGGCCGGGACCTACAATGAGCAGTTCTTC.

This chain joins TRBV6-5 and TRBJ2-7, with D maybe TRBD1 (6 bases). This CDR3 spans 13 amino acids. Looked up from germline, CDR1 is MNHEY and CDR2 is SVGAGI. The V gene lost 8 bases and the J gene lost 2 bases, with 13 bases spanning the gap. Here the CDR3 DNA reads TGTGCCAGCGGACAGCTAATAACCTACGAGCAGTACTTC. Translating gives CASGQLITYEQYF.

This clone was observed a handful of times. The gene calls are TRBV18 and TRBJ1-3; D remains ambiguous. Germline CDR1 and CDR2: KGHSH and LQKENI. V was shortened by 6 bases and J by 4 bases, with 25 bases between the two germline ends. This CDR3 comprises 18 residues. CDR3 nucleotide sequence: TGTGCCAGCTCTCAACAACGGGTATTGGAAGGCTCCGGAAACACCATATATTTT. It encodes CASSQQRVLEGSGNTIYF.

The V gene is TRBV6-5, the J gene TRBJ1-4; 7 bases fit TRBD1. In germline, CDR1 is MNHEY, CDR2 SVGAGI. The J segment lost 8 bases and the V segment lost 6 bases, leaving 12 bases of the junction unmatched. The CDR3 is 15 residues long. The CDR3 bases are TGTGCCAGCAGGGAGACCAGGGGGAAGGGGGAAAAACTGTTTTTT. It translates to CASRETRGKGEKLFF.

The chain has TRBV11-2 and TRBJ2-1; the match to TRBD2 covers 9 bases. V was clipped by 1 base and J by 9 bases; unmatched bases: 4. Per germline, CDR1 SGHAT and CDR2 FQNNGV. This CDR3 has 14 residues. The CDR3 DNA reads as TGTGCCAGCAGCTTAGCCAATAGCGGGGGTGAGCAGTTCTTC. Translated: CASSLANSGGEQFF.

The V gene is TRBV6-1, the J gene TRBJ2-7, with D tentatively TRBD1 (6 bases). V dropped 0 bases and J dropped 6 bases, with 9 bases sitting between them. Germline-derived CDR1 and CDR2 are MNHNS and SASEGT. The CDR3 has 13 amino acids. CDR3 residues: CASSEALQGEQYF. The CDR3 DNA sequence: TGTGCCAGCAGTGAAGCGTTACAGGGCGAGCAGTACTTC.

This clone occurred a few times. V and J are TRBV28 and TRBJ1-2, with 10 bases aligning to TRBD1. The CDR3 contains 14 residues. Trimming cost V 5 bases and J 3 bases; bases outside gene matches: 3. CDR1 and CDR2 from the germline V gene are MDHEN and SYDVKM. The chain's CDR3 is CASSDRGQDYGYTF. The DNA for the CDR3 is TGTGCCAGCAGTGACAGGGGGCAAGACTATGGCTACACCTTC.

CDR3 DNA: TGTGCCAGCAGTGGAGGGAAGATGGACCAAGAGACCCAGTACTTC. Amino acid sequence: CASSGGKMDQETQYF. This chain connects TRBV25-1 to TRBJ2-5; maybe TRBD2 (5 bases). Germline V gene lookup returns CDR1 MGHDK and CDR2 SYGVNS. V was cut by 4 bases and J by 0 bases, with 12 bases left in between. The CDR3 covers 15 residues.

This chain uses TRBV6-6 with TRBJ1-3; D perhaps matches TRBD1 (6 bases). The CDR3 sequence is 16 residues long. Trimming left V 6 bases short and J 4 bases short, with 19 bases between. Germline-derived CDR1 and CDR2 are MNHNY and SVGAGI (reference sequence). This chain's CDR3 is CASSPRTAPAGNTIYF. CDR3 bases: TGTGCCAGCAGCCCCCGGACAGCGCCGGCAGGAAACACCATATATTTT.